The 5 T cell receptor beta chains reported below all come from one sample, sequenced in a study of blood T cell repertoires in COVID-19. Libraries were prepared by immunoSEQ multiplex PCR; TCRdb keeps only in-frame clonotypes and omits some of them. The table shows about 160,000 clones, with 79% occurring only once. Sequencing used peripheral blood. The receptor set was obtained from a woman aged 60-75 years with COVID-19, enrolled during active disease.

The chain carries TRBV28 and TRBJ1-5; TRBD1 might be the D (6 bases). Looked up from germline, CDR1 is MDHEN and CDR2 is SYDVKM. V was clipped by 7 bases and J by 5 bases, with 12 bases between them. The CDR3 loop spans 13 amino acids. The DNA for the CDR3 is TGTGCCAGCACACGGGACAACCATCAGCCCCAGCATTTT. The encoded protein is CASTRDNHQPQHF.

This chain joins TRBV11-2 and TRBJ2-1, with TRBD2 identical over 12 bases. Per the germline V gene, CDR1 is SGHAT and CDR2 is FQNNGV. V shed 5 bases and J 7 bases; nucleotides not matched to a gene: 3. The CDR3 has 14 residues. The CDR3 spells CASSPTSGRNEQFF. In DNA form, the CDR3 reads TGTGCCAGCAGCCCTACTAGCGGGAGGAATGAGCAGTTCTTC.

The table lists this clone with a count of one. This chain joins TRBV5-1 and TRBJ2-2, with 8 positions matching TRBD1. J gave up 4 bases and V 3 bases, and 8 bases lay outside the gene matches. The CDR3 is 16 residues long. CDR1 is SGHRS, CDR2 YFSETQ, per germline. The DNA for the CDR3 is TGCGCCAGCAGCTCGGGGTTCCAGGGGGCCACCGGGGAGCTGTTTTTT. This encodes CASSSGFQGATGELFF.

The rearrangement uses TRBV2 and TRBJ2-1; tentatively, D is TRBD2 (6 bases). Per germline, CDR1 SNHLY and CDR2 FYNNEI. Trimming took 5 bases from V and 4 from J, leaving 18 bases between them. The CDR3 has 16 amino acids. This CDR3 is CASSKNSGKRYNEQFF. The CDR3 DNA follows: TGTGCCAGCAGTAAAAATAGCGGTAAGAGGTACAATGAGCAGTTCTTC.

The genes are TRBV12-5 and TRBJ2-7; TRBD1 agrees at 8 bases. Germline assignment: CDR1 LGHNT and CDR2 FRNRAP. Trimming took 1 base from V and 4 from J; bases not matched to a gene: 6. This CDR3 is 15 amino acids long. CDR3 in DNA: TGTGCTAGTGGTTTGGACTCAGGACAGGGATACGAGCAGTACTTC. Residues: CASGLDSGQGYEQYF.